This entry is about one T cell receptor beta chain. Its matching antigen is unknown. Relative to the germline gene, one junction end is altered; a read error may explain this. Two lung cancer pathologists independently confirmed each histologic diagnosis. The CDR3 totals 16 residues. Germline V gene data show CDR1 as SGHNT and CDR2 as YYREEE (reference sequence). The source of the sample is a study of immune evolution from preneoplasia to lung adenocarcinoma. Study at large: HLA loss of heterozygosity: approximately 7.5% AIS, about 15% MIA, about 35% ADC, none AAH.

Points from the study as a whole: Later-stage lesions seemingly showed higher T cell density and diversity than normal lung. Top clone share appeared to fall from AAH through AIS, MIA, adenocarcinoma.

Sequencing was performed with immunoSEQ multiplex PCR; in TCRdb, only in-frame clones are kept and a portion is missing. The data hold around 6,000 clones, with roughly four fifths observed a single time. This chain links TRBV5-4 with TRBJ1-1; no firm D call. The sequenced material came from FFPE minimally invasive lung adenocarcinoma tissue. This clonotype was obtained from a person in their sixties or seventies with lung adenocarcinoma. The CDR3 spells CASSLGFKSVNTKAFF. CDR3 coding DNA: TGTGCCAGCAGCTTGGGCTTTAAGTCAGTGAACACTAAAGCTTTCTTT.